The 29 T cell receptor beta chains presented below share a single source sample, sequenced in a study of T-cell memory formation after mild COVID-19. TCRdb passed the 5' RACE reads through MiXCR, listing each CDR3 protein once. This sample has about 210,000 distinct CDR3 sequences, with approximately 30% found just once. The sequenced sample consisted of PBMCs or a T cell subset sorted from them (not recorded which). The receptors were gathered from an adult woman who had mild COVID-19 (a few samples of this study predate the infection). Cell type and time point are not known.

This clonotype was seen ten or more times. V and J are TRBV7-2 and TRBJ2-7; 7 nucleotides line up with TRBD1. Germline lookup yields CDR1 SGHTA and CDR2 FQGNSA. The CDR3 has 14 residues. The trim removed 3 bases at V and 3 bases at J, leaving 5 bases unmatched. The CDR3 reads CASSFGAGGYEQYF. CDR3 DNA: TGTGCCAGCAGCTTTGGGGCAGGGGGCTACGAGCAGTACTTC.

The chain recombines TRBV7-9 with TRBJ2-1; D ambiguous. CDR1 and CDR2 from the germline V gene are SEHNR and FQNEAQ (reference sequence). The CDR3 totals 15 residues. V was cut by 1 base and J by 9 bases, with 16 bases left in between. This CDR3 is CASSLGPKWRGEQFF. CDR3 sequence (DNA): TGTGCCAGCAGCTTAGGTCCGAAGTGGCGTGGTGAGCAGTTCTTC. Full variable domain (rest looked up from reference TRBV7-9 and TRBJ2-1): DTGVSQNPRHKITKRGQNVTFRCDPISEHNRLYWYRQTLGQGPEFLTYFQNEAQLEKSRLLSDRFSAERPKGSFSTLEIQRTEQGDSAMYLCASSLGPKWRGEQFFGPGTRLTVL.

This clonotype was seen a few times. V is TRBV25-1 and J is TRBJ2-5; perhaps TRBD2 as D (5 bases). CDR3 length: 14 residues. V lost 6 bases and J lost 1, with 12 bases in between. Germline CDR1 MGHDK, CDR2 SYGVNS. The CDR3 is CASRTGNAQETQYF. CDR3 DNA sequence: TGTGCCAGCAGGACGGGGAATGCCCAAGAGACCCAGTACTTC. The whole variable domain, filled in from reference TRBV25-1 and TRBJ2-5, reads EADIYQTPRYLVIGTGKKITLECSQTMGHDKMYWYQQDPGMELHLIHYSYGVNSTEKGDLSSESTVSRIRTEHFPLTLESARPSHTSQYLCASRTGNAQETQYFGPGTRLLVL.

The chain joins TRBV6-5 to TRBJ2-1, with TRBD1 identical over 9 bases. V dropped 6 bases and J dropped 6; count of bases not matched to a gene: 9. This CDR3 has 15 amino acids. CDR1 is MNHEY and CDR2 is SVGAGI in the germline V gene. The CDR3 nucleotides are TGTGCCAGCAGCCCCCGGGACAGGGAAAGCAATGAGCAGTTCTTC. Its translation is CASSPRDRESNEQFF.

This chain uses TRBV7-3 with TRBJ2-2; TRBD1 matches at 8 bases. The CDR3 loop spans 15 amino acids. From germline, CDR1 is SGHTA and CDR2 FQGTGA. V was clipped by 6 bases and J by 1 base; unmatched bases: 4. The CDR3 loop is CASSLTGENTGELFF. The CDR3 bases are TGTGCCAGCAGTTTGACAGGGGAGAACACCGGGGAGCTGTTTTTT.

The chain couples TRBV29-1 to TRBJ2-3; perhaps D is TRBD1 or TRBD2 (5 bases each). Germline V lookup: CDR1 SQVTM, CDR2 ANQGSEA. V was trimmed by 4 bases and J by 2 bases, leaving 13 bases between them. The CDR3 spans 14 residues. This chain's CDR3 is CSVGPGLYTDTQYF. The CDR3 DNA follows: TGCAGCGTTGGTCCGGGGCTCTACACAGATACGCAGTATTTT.

V usage is TRBV9 and J usage is TRBJ2-7; D is perhaps TRBD1 or TRBD2 (5 bases each). CDR3 length equals 15 residues. V gave up 5 bases and J gave up 6 bases, with 21 bases separating them. Germline CDR1 SGDLS, CDR2 YYNGEE. The CDR3 DNA is TGTGCCAGCAGTCCGACCGGGACGCATGCTTCCGAGCAGTACTTC. This sequence encodes CASSPTGTHASEQYF.

The sample holds a few counts of this clonotype. The chain uses TRBV3-1 and TRBJ2-2; the D is unclear. Germline CDR1 is LGHDT and CDR2 is YNNKEL (reference sequence). Trimming removed 4 bases at V and 6 bases at J, with 12 bases between. CDR3 length: 14 amino acids. Written as DNA, the CDR3 is TGTGCCAGCAGCCCGTCTAGAGCTTCCGGGGAGCTGTTTTTT. Translation gives CASSPSRASGELFF.

This chain connects TRBV7-6 to TRBJ2-1; D perhaps matches TRBD2 (6 bases). The ends were cut back, 1 base at V and 4 bases at J, with 20 bases in the middle. The germline V gene encodes CDR1 SGHVS and CDR2 FNYEAQ. CDR3 size: 18 residues. This CDR3 is CASSLGTRGSLGYNEQFF. The CDR3 coding sequence is TGTGCCAGCAGCTTAGGGACGCGGGGTAGCCTGGGGTACAATGAGCAGTTCTTC. The full variable domain, in which reference TRBV7-6 and TRBJ2-1 provide the parts outside the CDR3, is GAGVSQSPRYKVTKRGQDVALRCDPISGHVSLYWYRQALGQGPEFLTYFNYEAQQDKSGLPNDRFSAERPEGSISTLTIQRTEQRDSAMYRCASSLGTRGSLGYNEQFFGPGTRLTVL.

The chain is built from TRBV12-3 or TRBV12-4 and TRBJ1-5; TRBD1 matches at 7 bases. This CDR3 has 13 residues. J gave up 2 bases and V 10 bases, and 5 bases lay outside the gene matches. This CDR3 reads CATARGGNQPQHF. The CDR3 region has the DNA TGTGCCACCGCCAGGGGGGGCAATCAGCCCCAGCATTTT.

The CDR3 nucleotides read TGCAGTGCCAGGAGACTAGCGGGAGGGTCAGGGACCCAGTACTTC. Its protein product is CSARRLAGGSGTQYF. The chain carries TRBV20-1 and TRBJ2-5; TRBD2 agrees at 14 bases. Germline lookup yields CDR1 DFQATT and CDR2 SNEGSKA (reference sequence). This CDR3 is 15 amino acids long. V lost 6 bases to trimming and J lost 7 bases; unmatched junction nucleotides: 10.

This clonotype showed up just a few times. The chain carries TRBV24-1 and TRBJ2-1; D call uncertain. Germline loops: CDR1 KGHDR, CDR2 SFDVKD. V was cut by 4 bases and J by 6 bases, with 12 bases left in between. The CDR3 runs to 14 residues. The DNA of the CDR3 is TGTGCCACCAGTGACAGGTTTAATCCCAATGAGCAGTTCTTC. This translates into CATSDRFNPNEQFF.

The V gene is TRBV7-9, the J gene TRBJ2-1; D remains unclear. The CDR3 totals 13 residues. V was cut by 5 bases and J by 6 bases, with 11 bases left in between. In germline, CDR1 is SEHNR, CDR2 FQNEAQ (reference sequence). The CDR3 loop is CASSPRLSNEQFF. CDR3 nucleotide sequence: TGTGCCAGCAGCCCGAGGCTCTCCAATGAGCAGTTCTTC.

This clonotype turned up a few times. The CDR3 DNA follows: TGTGCCAGCAGTTCGGGACTAGCGGCCTACGAGCAGTACTTC. Translation gives CASSSGLAAYEQYF. This chain connects TRBV5-4 to TRBJ2-7; 11 bases fit TRBD2. Per the germline V gene, CDR1 is SGHNT and CDR2 is YYREEE (reference sequence). This CDR3 contains 14 residues. The V and J ends lost 5 bases and 2 bases, in that order; junction bases with no gene match: 3. Full variable domain (outside the CDR3, taken from reference TRBV5-4 and TRBJ2-7): ETGVTQSPTHLIKTRGQQVTLRCSSQSGHNTVSWYQQALGQGPQFIFQYYREEENGRGNFPPRFSGLQFPNYSSELNVNALELDDSALYLCASSSGLAAYEQYFGPGTRLTVT.

This clonotype was counted only a few times. V usage is TRBV19 and J usage is TRBJ2-1; 8 bases align to TRBD2. Germline V gives CDR1 LNHDA, CDR2 SQIVND (reference sequence). V was pared by 6 bases and J by 0 bases, with 7 bases of the junction left unmatched. There are 16 residues in the CDR3. CDR3 DNA sequence: TGTGCCAGTAGAGTTAGCGGGGCCCACTCCTACAATGAGCAGTTCTTC. This translates into CASRVSGAHSYNEQFF. The whole variable domain, filled in from reference TRBV19 and TRBJ2-1, reads DGGITQSPKYLFRKEGQNVTLSCEQNLNHDAMYWYRQDPGQGLRLIYYSQIVNDFQKGDIAEGYSVSREKKESFPLTVTSAQKNPTAFYLCASRVSGAHSYNEQFFGPGTRLTVL.

This clonotype was seen many times. V gene TRBV2 combines with J gene TRBJ2-1; the D is unclear. Between the trimmed V and J ends, which lost 2 bases and 10 bases, there was a span of 9 bases. Germline CDR1 SNHLY, CDR2 FYNNEI. The CDR3 spans 12 residues. CDR3 sequence reads: CASSEIVGEQFF. CDR3 nucleotide sequence: TGTGCCAGCAGTGAAATTGTGGGGGAGCAGTTCTTC. The full variable domain, rest sourced from reference TRBV2 and TRBJ2-1, is EPEVTQTPSHQVTQMGQEVILRCVPISNHLYFYWYRQILGQKVEFLVSFYNNEISEKSEIFDDQFSVERPDGSNFTLKIRSTKLEDSAMYFCASSEIVGEQFFGPGTRLTVL.

V is TRBV7-9 and J is TRBJ1-6; D is possibly TRBD1 (6 bases). CDR1 is SEHNR and CDR2 is FQNEAQ in the germline V gene (reference sequence). The CDR3 has 17 residues. V lost 11 bases and J lost 4, with 24 bases in between. The CDR3 reads CAARGPDRSSYNSPLHF. CDR3 nucleotides: TGTGCCGCAAGAGGACCGGACAGAAGTTCTTATAATTCACCCCTCCACTTT. Supplemented by reference TRBV7-9 and TRBJ1-6, the full variable domain reads DTGVSQNPRHKITKRGQNVTFRCDPISEHNRLYWYRQTLGQGPEFLTYFQNEAQLEKSRLLSDRFSAERPKGSFSTLEIQRTEQGDSAMYLCAARGPDRSSYNSPLHFGNGTRLTVT.

This chain links TRBV12-3 or TRBV12-4 with TRBJ2-4, with 13 bases identical to TRBD2. The CDR3 extends over 18 amino acids. V dropped 5 bases and J dropped 1; count of bases not matched to a gene: 8. The chain's CDR3 is CASSPRTSGSFAKNIQYF. CDR3 nucleotides: TGTGCCAGCAGTCCACGGACTAGCGGGAGTTTTGCCAAAAACATTCAGTACTTC.

This clonotype was recorded at least ten times. The chain carries TRBV24-1 and TRBJ2-1, with TRBD1 matching over 9 bases. The CDR3 length is 14 residues. The trim removed 9 bases at V and 5 bases at J, leaving 7 bases unmatched. The germline gives CDR1 KGHDR, CDR2 SFDVKD. In nucleotides, the CDR3 is TGTGCCACCGGGATGGGGACAGGGAACAATGAGCAGTTCTTC. Its translation: CATGMGTGNNEQFF.

This chain uses TRBV6-5 with TRBJ1-2; TRBD1 matches 8 bases. V trimming: 5 bases; J trimming: 7 bases; junction bases outside the gene matches: 6. Germline CDR1 MNHEY, CDR2 SVGAGI. This CDR3 region has 13 residues. CDR3 sequence (DNA): TGTGCCAGCAGTCTCAGACAGGGGACTGGCTACACCTTC. As protein: CASSLRQGTGYTF.

The chain carries TRBV7-2 and TRBJ2-1; possible D gene TRBD2, 5 bases. Germline V CDR1 and CDR2: SGHTA, FQGNSA. V dropped 5 bases and J dropped 11 bases, with 10 bases sitting between them. The CDR3 loop spans 11 amino acids. The CDR3 DNA follows: TGTGCCAGCAGCACTAGAGTCCAGCAGTTCTTC. Protein sequence: CASSTRVQQFF.

The V gene is TRBV7-8, the J gene TRBJ1-1; possible D gene TRBD1, 6 bases. CDR1 is SGHVS and CDR2 is FQNEAQ in the germline V gene. The CDR3 is 18 amino acids. Trimming shortened V by 1 base and J by 0 bases, and 18 bases separated the two germline ends. CDR3 in amino acids: CASSLGRGRGQMNTEAFF. The DNA of the CDR3 is TGTGCCAGCAGCTTAGGAAGGGGGAGGGGCCAAATGAACACTGAAGCTTTCTTT. Filled out from reference TRBV7-8 and TRBJ1-1, the complete variable domain reads GAGVSQSPRYKVAKRGQDVALRCDPISGHVSLFWYQQALGQGPEFLTYFQNEAQLDKSGLPSDRFFAERPEGSVSTLKIQRTQQEDSAVYLCASSLGRGRGQMNTEAFFGQGTRLTVV.

The rearrangement uses TRBV19 and TRBJ1-5, with D unresolved. V gave up 2 bases and J gave up 1 base, with 6 bases separating them. Germline values: CDR1 LNHDA, CDR2 SQIVND (reference sequence). The CDR3 length is 14 residues. The CDR3 bases are TGTGCCAGTAGTATATCGGAGAGCAATCAGCCCCAGCATTTT. The encoded protein is CASSISESNQPQHF.

V and J are TRBV20-1 and TRBJ2-5; TRBD1 matches at 10 bases. J lost 3 bases, V lost 2 bases, and 6 bases had no gene match. Per the germline V gene, CDR1 is DFQATT and CDR2 is SNEGSKA (reference sequence). The CDR3 has 15 amino acids. Here the CDR3 reads CSARQPGQGKETQYF. DNA for the CDR3: TGCAGTGCTAGACAACCGGGACAGGGGAAAGAGACCCAGTACTTC.

The table lists this clonotype with a few counts. This chain joins TRBV7-8 and TRBJ1-2, with D perhaps matching TRBD1 (6 bases). CDR1 SGHVS and CDR2 FQNEAQ come from the germline V gene. V lost 1 base and J lost 0, with 18 bases in between. This CDR3 comprises 18 residues. The CDR3 protein is CASSLERGGALTNYGYTF. CDR3 coding DNA: TGTGCCAGCAGCTTAGAGCGAGGGGGGGCCCTAACTAACTATGGCTACACCTTC.

The V and J genes are TRBV7-9 and TRBJ1-2; 7 nucleotides agree with TRBD1. CDR1 is SEHNR and CDR2 is FQNEAQ in the germline V gene (reference sequence). The CDR3 has 14 residues. Germline trimming cut 5 bases from V and 5 bases from J; bases unmatched to any gene: 8. The CDR3 DNA sequence: TGTGCCAGCAGCAGAACAGGGGTCGGGTATGGCTACACCTTC. The encoded protein is CASSRTGVGYGYTF. Complete variable domain (other parts from reference TRBV7-9 and TRBJ1-2): DTGVSQNPRHKITKRGQNVTFRCDPISEHNRLYWYRQTLGQGPEFLTYFQNEAQLEKSRLLSDRFSAERPKGSFSTLEIQRTEQGDSAMYLCASSRTGVGYGYTFGSGTRLTVV.

The chain uses TRBV7-9 and TRBJ2-1; D might be TRBD1 (6 bases). CDR3 size: 17 residues. Trimming pared 4 bases from V and 4 bases from J, leaving 20 bases between. The germline gives CDR1 SEHNR, CDR2 FQNEAQ (reference sequence). The chain's CDR3 is CASSSNQDGTPYNEQFF. CDR3 DNA sequence: TGTGCCAGCAGCTCGAACCAAGACGGGACACCTTACAATGAGCAGTTCTTC.

This clonotype was detected a few times. This chain uses TRBV4-2 with TRBJ2-1; 8 positions agree with TRBD2. CDR1 and CDR2 from the germline V gene are LGHNA and YNFKEQ. V shed 2 bases and J 4 bases; nucleotides not matched to a gene: 7. The CDR3 is 16 amino acids. The CDR3 DNA sequence: TGTGCCAGCAGCCAATTGAGCGGGAGACGATACAATGAGCAGTTCTTC. Translated, it gives CASSQLSGRRYNEQFF.

For this clonotype: The junction departs from the called germline gene at one end, perhaps through a read error. This rearrangement joins TRBV6-2 or TRBV6-3 to TRBJ2-7; 10 bases match TRBD2. Germline assignment: CDR1 MNHEY and CDR2 SVGEGT. This CDR3 region has 13 residues. CDR3 nucleotides: TGCGCAGCCGCACTAGCGGGAACGGGAGAGCAGTACTTC. Amino acid sequence: CAAALAGTGEQYF.